These T cell receptor beta chains were read from a single sample in a study of T cells in Graves' hyperthyroidism and ophthalmopathy. MiXCR, applied by TCRdb to the multiplex PCR reads, yields one record per CDR3 protein. The sample lists under 300,000 distinct CDR3 sequences; less than 15% were seen once. Sequenced material: blood. These receptor sequences come from a woman between 35 and 50 years old with Graves' hyperthyroidism that later progressed to Graves' ophthalmopathy. The CDR3 runs from the conserved cysteine through the conserved F or W. The D gene is left open where the match is weak. Clone size is not always given. Where it is, it says once, few, many or a class for expanded clones.

d_call j_call clone_size v_call cdr3_nt cdr3_aa
- TRBJ2-7 many TRBV27 TGTGCCAGCAGTTTTAATTTAGCCTACGAGCAGTACTTC CASSFNLAYEQYF
- TRBJ2-1 - TRBV12-3/TRBV12-4 TGTGCCAGCAGTTTCACTAGAAACACATACAATGAGCAGTTCTTC CASSFTRNTYNEQFF
TRBD2 TRBJ2-3 many TRBV11-2 TGTGCCAGCAGCTTAGGACTAGCGGGAGGAGGAGATACGCAGTATTTT CASSLGLAGGGDTQYF
- TRBJ2-7 few TRBV20-1 TGCAGTGCTAGCAGACTAGACGAGCAGTACTTC CSASRLDEQYF
TRBD1 TRBJ1-4 many TRBV11-2 TGTGCCAGCAGGTATACAGGGGCTCGTTCAACTAATGAAAAACTGTTTTTT CASRYTGARSTNEKLFF
- TRBJ2-2 many TRBV7-9 TGTGCCACCCCCCCGCCCGGCCTTAACACCGGGGAGCTGTTTTTT CATPPPGLNTGELFF
- TRBJ2-5 many TRBV30 TGTGCCTGGAATGCGGGCCTCCGAGGGACCCAGTACTTC CAWNAGLRGTQYF
- TRBJ2-7 many TRBV29-1 TGCAGCGTTGCAGGCAGAAGCTCCTACGAGCAGTACTTC CSVAGRSSYEQYF
TRBD2 TRBJ2-7 - TRBV12-3/TRBV12-4 TGTGCCAGCAGTTCTCAGGGACTAGCGGGGAACGAGCAGTACTTC CASSSQGLAGNEQYF
TRBD1 TRBJ2-2 many TRBV19 TGTGCCAGTACAGGGGGCACCGGGGAGCTGTTTTTT CASTGGTGELFF
- TRBJ2-1 many TRBV5-8 TGTGCCAGCAGCTTGGTTGGGCGGGCCTCCTACAATGAGCAGTTCTTC CASSLVGRASYNEQFF
- TRBJ1-5 many TRBV28 TGTGCCAGCAGTCCACTAAACGCCGTTCGGGCCCGATTCGGCAATCAGCCCCAGCATTTT CASSPLNAVRARFGNQPQHF
TRBD2 TRBJ2-5 few TRBV4-1 TGCGCCAGCAGCCAAGGGACTAGCGGGATGGAGACCCAGTACTTC CASSQGTSGMETQYF
- TRBJ1-1 many TRBV6-1 TGTGCCAGCAGACACATTGGTTTAACTGAAGCTTTCTTT CASRHIGLTEAFF
TRBD1 TRBJ2-7 few TRBV10-3 TGTGCCATCAGTGAGTCACCAGGGGGAAGATACGAGCAGTACTTC CAISESPGGRYEQYF
- TRBJ2-7 many TRBV27 TGTGCCAGCAGTCAAATGCCACAGGGAAGCGAGCAGTACTTC CASSQMPQGSEQYF
- TRBJ2-5 many TRBV6-1 TGTGCCAGCAGTGAAGGGGCGGGGGCGGGCGAGACCCAGTACTTC CASSEGAGAGETQYF
TRBD2 TRBJ2-1 many TRBV11-2 TGTGCCAGCAGCCGAAGCGGGAGCTCCTACAATGAGCAGTTCTTC CASSRSGSSYNEQFF
- TRBJ1-1 many TRBV6-1 TGTGCCAGCAGTGACAGGGAGAACACTGAAGCTTTCTTT CASSDRENTEAFF
- TRBJ2-5 many TRBV20-1 TGCAGTGCTTTTAGAGGGGAGACCCAGTACTTC CSAFRGETQYF
TRBD2 TRBJ2-1 few TRBV7-2 TGTGCCAGCAGCTCATACCCCGCGGGAGGACCCTACAATGAGCAGTTCTTC CASSSYPAGGPYNEQFF
- TRBJ1-2 once TRBV5-1 TGCGCCAGCAGCTTGGATCGGTCTGGCTACACCTTC CASSLDRSGYTF
- TRBJ2-7 many TRBV3-1 TGTGCCAGCCGGGGCAGGGGGGACTACGAGCAGTACTTC CASRGRGDYEQYF
- TRBJ2-5 many TRBV6-5 TGTGCCAGCAGTTACTCGTGGGGTGACGAGACCCAGTACTTC CASSYSWGDETQYF
TRBD2 TRBJ2-2 few TRBV27 TGTGCCAGCAGTATCTTTCCGGGACTAGCGGGAGTCCCCGGGGAGCTGTTTTTT CASSIFPGLAGVPGELFF
TRBD1 TRBJ2-2 many TRBV11-2 TGTGCCAGCAGCTGGCGGGTCAGGGACAGGATTAACACCGGGGAGCTGTTTTTT CASSWRVRDRINTGELFF
- TRBJ2-7 many TRBV27 TGTGCCAGCAGGGGGACTCGGTCCGACGAGCAGTACTTC CASRGTRSDEQYF
- TRBJ2-1 - TRBV7-2 TGTGCCAGCAGCTTAATAGACCGCGCGGGGAATGAGCAGTTCTTC CASSLIDRAGNEQFF
- TRBJ2-1 many TRBV20-1 TGCAGTGCTAGAGATTGGTTCCGGAGGGGGCAAAATGAGCAGTTCTTC CSARDWFRRGQNEQFF
- TRBJ2-1 many TRBV9 TGTGCCAGCAGCCCCCCGGCCCCCGGTGGGGACAATGAGCAGTTCTTC CASSPPAPGGDNEQFF